The 16 T cell receptor beta chains reported below all come from one sample, sequenced in a study of Ad26.COV2.S vaccination and SARS-CoV-2 variants. The assay was immunoSEQ multiplex PCR, and TCRdb's table has in-frame clones only and misses some. The table shows 350,000 to 450,000 clones, with about 91% occurring only once. Specimen: peripheral blood, collected after recovery from COVID-19. These receptors were taken from a human donor who had recovered from COVID-19.

This chain joins TRBV7-2 and TRBJ1-2; TRBD1 is a possible D gene (6 bases). Trimming removed 1 base from V and 5 bases from J, with 14 bases in between. The CDR3 totals 15 residues. Germline V gives CDR1 SGHTA, CDR2 FQGNSA. The CDR3 DNA reads TGTGCCAGCAGCTTAGATCCGGGACAAATTTATGGCTACACCTTC. This encodes CASSLDPGQIYGYTF.

V gene TRBV6-2 or TRBV6-3 combines with J gene TRBJ2-7; D perhaps matches TRBD1 (6 bases). This CDR3 is 12 amino acids long. CDR1 and CDR2 (germline): MNHEY, SVGEGT. V was cut by 5 bases and J by 1 base, with 6 bases left in between. Written as DNA, the CDR3 is TGTGCCAGCAGTGACAGGTCCTACGAGCAGTACTTC. Protein product: CASSDRSYEQYF.

The chain links TRBV19 to TRBJ1-2; D is uncertain. The CDR3 totals 13 residues. Trimming removed 5 bases from V and 2 bases from J, with 9 bases in between. Looked up from germline, CDR1 is LNHDA and CDR2 is SQIVND (reference sequence). The CDR3 DNA follows: TGTGCCAGTAGTGGCCGGGCCAACTATGGCTACACCTTC. Translated, it gives CASSGRANYGYTF.

This clone was recorded once. This chain joins TRBV6-2 or TRBV6-3 and TRBJ2-7; D not certain. CDR1 MNHEY and CDR2 SVGEGT come from the germline V gene. Trimming shortened V by 2 bases and J by 7 bases, and 9 bases separated the two germline ends. The CDR3 totals 12 residues. The CDR3 region is CASSYAGWEQYF. In DNA form, the CDR3 reads TGTGCCAGCAGTTACGCCGGTTGGGAGCAGTACTTC.

The rearrangement links TRBV6-5 to TRBJ1-3; a weak D match, TRBD1 (6 bases). The germline V and J ends were trimmed by 6 bases and 2 bases, with 14 bases remaining between them. The CDR3 extends over 15 amino acids. Germline loops: CDR1 MNHEY, CDR2 SVGAGI. The DNA for the CDR3 is TGTGCCAGCAGAAACGGACAGCGCGCTGGAAACACCATATATTTT. It is translated as CASRNGQRAGNTIYF.

This chain joins TRBV2 and TRBJ1-2, with 10 bases fitting TRBD1. The V and J ends lost 6 bases and 2 bases, in that order; junction bases with no gene match: 0. The CDR3 is 13 amino acids. CDR1 is SNHLY and CDR2 is FYNNEI in the germline V gene. The DNA for the CDR3 is TGTGCCAGCAGGGGACAGGGGAACTATGGCTACACCTTC. It translates to CASRGQGNYGYTF.

This rearrangement joins TRBV2 to TRBJ1-4; 7 bases are a match to TRBD1. The CDR3 contains 14 residues. The V segment lost 8 bases and the J segment 0 bases; nucleotides outside the gene matches: 3. CDR1 SNHLY and CDR2 FYNNEI come from the germline V gene. The CDR3 region has the DNA TGTGCCAGCGCCGACAGGGCAACTAATGAAAAACTGTTTTTT. It codes for CASADRATNEKLFF.

The CDR3 sequence is CASSRDRSAYGYTF. As DNA, the CDR3 is TGTGCCAGCAGCCGGGACAGAAGCGCCTATGGCTACACCTTC. The J gene is TRBJ1-2, the V gene TRBV5-4, with 7 bases fitting TRBD1. V was pared by 4 bases and J by 4 bases, with 7 bases of the junction left unmatched. Looked up from germline, CDR1 is SGHNT and CDR2 is YYREEE (reference sequence). The CDR3 runs 14 residues.

This sequence joins TRBV9 and TRBJ2-2, with a weak D call TRBD2 (7 bases). From germline, CDR1 is SGDLS and CDR2 YYNGEE. The ends were cut back, 4 bases at V and 3 bases at J, with 16 bases in the middle. This CDR3 contains 16 residues. For the CDR3, the DNA is TGTGCCAGCAGCCGGGGGGCGATTCAATACACCGGGGAGCTGTTTTTT. Amino acids: CASSRGAIQYTGELFF.

The chain carries TRBV10-3 and TRBJ2-1, with D unresolved. The CDR3 totals 12 residues. Germline CDR1 ENHRY, CDR2 SYGVKD. With 2 bases removed from V and 13 bases from J, the gap between germline ends came to 12 bases. Written as DNA, the CDR3 is TGTGCCATCAGTGAGATAACCTCGTCCCAGTTCTTC. This gives the protein CAISEITSSQFF.

This clone is a singleton in its sample. The rearrangement uses TRBV2 and TRBJ1-3; the D is unclear. The CDR3 runs to 10 residues. CDR1 is SNHLY, CDR2 FYNNEI, per germline. V lost 6 bases to trimming and J lost 4 bases, with 1 base between them. In DNA, the CDR3 is TGTGCCAGCAGAGGAAACACCATATATTTT. It translates to CASRGNTIYF.

The chain joins TRBV7-2 to TRBJ1-3; perhaps TRBD1 as D (5 bases). Germline V gives CDR1 SGHTA, CDR2 FQGNSA. The CDR3 has 19 amino acids. Trimming took 2 bases from V and 0 from J, leaving 20 bases between them. The chain's CDR3 is CASSLRMSTGIDSGNTIYF. In DNA, the CDR3 is TGTGCCAGCAGCTTAAGGATGTCCACAGGAATCGACTCTGGAAACACCATATATTTT.

The rearrangement uses TRBV5-4 and TRBJ2-7; TRBD2 matches 9 bases. Germline assignment: CDR1 SGHNT and CDR2 YYREEE (reference sequence). The CDR3 sequence is 15 residues long. Germline trimming cut 5 bases from V and 2 bases from J; bases unmatched to any gene: 8. The CDR3 nucleotides read TGTGCCAGCAGGAGAGCGGGGGGTTTAGCCTACGAGCAGTACTTC. Translation gives CASRRAGGLAYEQYF.

The rearrangement links TRBV6-4 to TRBJ1-2; perhaps TRBD1 as D (5 bases). The CDR3 runs to 14 residues. V shed 2 bases and J shed 5 bases, with 12 bases lying between them. From germline, CDR1 is MRHNA and CDR2 SNTAGT. In DNA, the CDR3 is TGTGCCAGCAGTGACGGGACGCGACCTTATGGCTACACCTTC. As protein: CASSDGTRPYGYTF.

V usage is TRBV5-4 and J usage is TRBJ2-1; TRBD2 is a possible D gene (6 bases). The CDR3 extends over 14 amino acids. V lost 0 bases, J lost 9 bases, and 13 bases lay in between. Germline V gene data show CDR1 as SGHNT and CDR2 as YYREEE (reference sequence). The DNA of the CDR3 is TGTGCCAGCAGCTTGGGACTAGGATCCCCTGAGCAGTTCTTC. Its protein product is CASSLGLGSPEQFF.

The chain carries TRBV6-2 or TRBV6-3 and TRBJ2-7; D is perhaps TRBD1 (6 bases). The V gene lost 4 bases and the J gene lost 3 bases, with 10 bases spanning the gap. There are 13 residues in the CDR3. Per germline, CDR1 MNHEY and CDR2 SVGEGT. CDR3 sequence: CASSLGQYYEQYF. The CDR3 nucleotides read TGTGCCAGCAGTTTAGGACAGTACTACGAGCAGTACTTC.